A selection of T cell receptor beta chains follows, all from one sample in a study of T-cell memory formation after mild COVID-19. TCRdb re-called the 5' RACE reads with MiXCR, one entry per CDR3 protein. The table includes 450,000 to 700,000 distinct CDR3 sequences, roughly 18% detected once. The sequencing input was PBMCs or a T cell subset sorted from them (not recorded which). Receptors were obtained from an adult woman who had mild COVID-19 (a few samples of this study predate the infection). Cell type and time point are not known. CDR3s include the opening cysteine and the closing phenylalanine or tryptophan. The D gene is left open where the match is weak. The size entry is marked missing in some rows and otherwise reads once, few, many or a size class.

J,D,length,size,V,CDR3,DNA
TRBJ2-7,TRBD1,12,few,TRBV30,CACGQGAYEQYF,TGTGCCTGTGGACAGGGAGCCTACGAGCAGTACTTC
TRBJ1-2,TRBD1,15,few,TRBV18,CASSPNLDRPYGYTF,TGTGCCAGCTCACCCAACCTGGACAGGCCCTATGGCTACACCTTC
TRBJ2-1,-,15,many,TRBV6-4,CASSDSSGSYNEQFF,TGTGCCAGCAGTGACTCTAGCGGCTCTTACAATGAGCAGTTCTTC
TRBJ2-2,TRBD2,17,-,TRBV24-1,CATSDVAVGLNTGELFF,TGTGCCACCAGTGATGTGGCGGTGGGACTAAACACCGGGGAGCTGTTTTTT
TRBJ2-7,-,14,-,TRBV5-1,CASSYDGQSGEQYF,TGCGCCAGCAGCTATGACGGACAGTCTGGCGAGCAGTACTTC
TRBJ1-6,-,14,-,TRBV6-5,CASSYGGNRSPLHF,TGTGCCAGCAGTTACGGGGGGAACCGATCACCCCTCCACTTT
TRBJ1-1,TRBD1,16,few,TRBV9,CASSRQGVGFNTEAFF,TGTGCCAGCAGCAGACAGGGTGTTGGTTTTAACACTGAAGCTTTCTTT
TRBJ2-6,-,13,few,TRBV12-3/TRBV12-4,CASRYSGANVLTF,TGTGCCAGCAGGTACTCTGGGGCCAACGTCCTGACTTTC
TRBJ2-3,TRBD2,17,-,TRBV9,CASSVASSGRATDTQYF,TGTGCCAGCAGCGTAGCTAGTAGCGGGAGGGCCACGGATACGCAGTATTTT
TRBJ1-2,-,16,few,TRBV6-2/TRBV6-3,CASSYLEGKTNYGYTF,TGTGCCAGCAGTTACTTGGAGGGCAAGACAAACTATGGCTACACCTTC
TRBJ1-1,-,15,few,TRBV20-1,CSARPSTGIHTEAFF,TGCAGTGCTAGACCCTCGACCGGTATTCACACTGAAGCTTTCTTT
TRBJ1-6,TRBD1,16,few,TRBV12-3/TRBV12-4,CASSGIGGTGSSPLHF,TGTGCCAGCAGCGGAATAGGGGGGACAGGGAGTTCACCCCTCCACTTT
TRBJ2-3,TRBD2,13,few,TRBV15,CATAGERTDTQYF,TGTGCCACCGCGGGGGAACGCACAGATACGCAGTATTTT
TRBJ2-6,-,15,few,TRBV7-6,CASIRGNFGANVLTF,TGTGCCAGCATCAGGGGAAATTTCGGGGCCAACGTCCTGACTTTC
TRBJ1-2,TRBD1,14,-,TRBV5-1,CASSLSGGTRGYTF,TGCGCCAGCAGCTTGTCAGGGGGAACCCGTGGCTACACCTTC
TRBJ2-3,TRBD2,17,-,TRBV7-2,CASSLVRAGGVLDTQYF,TGTGCCAGCAGCTTAGTTAGAGCGGGAGGAGTCTTAGATACGCAGTATTTT
TRBJ1-2,TRBD1,14,-,TRBV7-6,CASSRSTGSDGYTF,TGTGCCAGCAGCCGCTCGACAGGGTCAGATGGCTACACCTTC
TRBJ2-7,-,13,few,TRBV20-1,CSARRLSSYEQYF,TGCAGTGCTAGGAGACTGAGCTCCTACGAGCAGTACTTC
TRBJ2-2,TRBD1,16,-,TRBV5-5,CASSARQGAVAGELFF,TGTGCCAGCAGCGCTAGACAGGGGGCGGTAGCCGGGGAGCTGTTTTTT
TRBJ2-7,-,14,few,TRBV5-1,CASSLTAGLYEQYF,TGCGCCAGCAGCTTAACGGCAGGGTTGTACGAGCAGTACTTC
TRBJ1-2,-,14,few,TRBV7-2,CASSFAAANYGYTF,TGTGCCAGCAGCTTCGCGGCGGCTAACTATGGCTACACCTTC
TRBJ2-3,TRBD2,14,-,TRBV10-3,CAISSGRATDTQYF,TGTGCCATCAGTAGCGGGAGGGCCACGGATACGCAGTATTTT
TRBJ1-5,-,13,-,TRBV3-1,CASSQWVDQPQHF,TGTGCCAGCAGCCAATGGGTGGACCAGCCCCAGCATTTT
TRBJ1-2,-,12,few,TRBV29-1,CSVTTNGYGYTF,TGCAGCGTTACGACAAATGGCTATGGCTACACCTTC
TRBJ1-4,-,15,few,TRBV20-1,CSATMYDRPNEKLFF,TGCAGTGCTACAATGTACGACAGACCGAATGAAAAACTGTTTTTT
TRBJ2-6,-,15,many,TRBV7-9,CASSLEGGGANVLTF,TGTGCCAGCAGCTTAGAGGGTGGTGGGGCCAACGTCCTGACTTTC
TRBJ2-5,-,13,-,TRBV20-1,CSARGRLQETQYF,TGCAGTGCCCGGGGGCGACTTCAAGAGACCCAGTACTTC
TRBJ2-2,TRBD2,15,-,TRBV7-6,CASSGGSGNTGELFF,TGTGCCAGCAGCGGCGGGAGTGGTAACACCGGGGAGCTGTTTTTT
TRBJ2-5,-,12,few,TRBV7-9,CASSPQVETQYF,TGTGCCAGCAGCCCCCAGGTGGAGACCCAGTACTTC
TRBJ2-2,TRBD1,16,-,TRBV18,CASSPTGPGNTGELFF,TGTGCCAGCTCACCGACAGGGCCGGGGAACACCGGGGAGCTGTTTTTT
TRBJ2-3,-,15,few,TRBV7-7,CASSFGRKGTDTQYF,TGTGCTAGCAGCTTCGGGAGAAAGGGCACAGATACGCAGTATTTT
TRBJ1-1,-,17,few,TRBV7-9,CASSLKKGRAGDTEAFF,TGTGCCAGCAGCTTAAAAAAAGGCAGGGCGGGGGACACTGAAGCTTTCTTT
TRBJ1-1,-,13,-,TRBV12-3/TRBV12-4,CASSWDLTAQAFF,TGTGCCAGCAGTTGGGACCTGACAGCCCAAGCTTTCTTT
TRBJ1-1,-,15,-,TRBV25-1,CASSLLQGKFSEAFF,TGTGCCAGCAGTTTACTACAGGGAAAGTTCTCTGAAGCTTTCTTT
TRBJ2-1,-,14,few,TRBV20-1,CSARGERRYNEQFF,TGCAGTGCTAGGGGGGAACGCCGCTACAATGAGCAGTTCTTC
TRBJ2-3,TRBD2,16,few,TRBV4-2,CASSQDGAGITDTQYF,TGTGCCAGCAGCCAAGATGGAGCGGGGATCACAGATACGCAGTATTTT
TRBJ1-6,-,15,many,TRBV21-1,CASSPRGGRNSPLHF,TGTGCCAGCAGCCCACGGGGGGGGCGGAATTCACCCCTCCACTTT
TRBJ1-6,TRBD1,16,-,TRBV5-1,CASSLTPTGINSPLHF,TGCGCCAGCAGCTTGACACCGACAGGGATTAATTCACCCCTCCACTTT
TRBJ2-3,-,15,-,TRBV18,CASSPLPGPTDTQYF,TGTGCCAGCTCACCCCTCCCGGGGCCCACAGATACGCAGTATTTT
TRBJ2-3,-,15,-,TRBV30,CAWSAGTGNTDTQYF,TGTGCCTGGAGTGCCGGGACGGGAAACACAGATACGCAGTATTTT
TRBJ1-4,-,15,-,TRBV9,CASSVSDSRNEKLFF,TGTGCCAGCAGCGTATCGGACAGTCGTAATGAAAAACTGTTTTTT
TRBJ2-7,-,13,-,TRBV6-1,CASSELGMNEQYF,TGTGCCAGCAGTGAACTGGGGATGAACGAGCAGTACTTC
TRBJ2-7,TRBD1,15,few,TRBV10-3,CAISGRDRATYEQYF,TGTGCCATCAGTGGCCGGGACAGGGCCACCTACGAGCAGTACTTC
TRBJ1-1,-,12,many,TRBV7-9,CASSASGAEAFF,TGTGCCAGCAGCGCGAGCGGTGCAGAAGCTTTCTTT
TRBJ2-5,TRBD1,16,many,TRBV11-2,CASSPFPPGGEETQYF,TGTGCCAGCAGCCCCTTTCCTCCAGGGGGCGAAGAGACCCAGTACTTC
TRBJ1-6,-,15,few,TRBV7-6,CASSSGESYNSPLHF,TGTGCCAGCAGCTCAGGGGAATCCTATAATTCACCCCTCCACTTT
TRBJ1-3,-,15,-,TRBV14,CASSQAGLSGNTIYF,TGTGCCAGCAGCCAAGCGGGACTTTCTGGAAACACCATATATTTT
TRBJ1-1,TRBD1,15,-,TRBV25-1,CASRRQGAIGAEAFF,TGTGCCAGCAGGAGACAGGGGGCGATCGGGGCTGAAGCTTTCTTT
TRBJ2-7,-,13,many,TRBV12-3/TRBV12-4,CASSLAQGGEQYF,TGTGCCAGCAGTTTAGCGCAGGGGGGCGAGCAGTACTTC